Listed below are T cell receptor beta chains from one sample, sequenced in a study of long-term antiretroviral therapy in people with HIV. The assay was immunoSEQ multiplex PCR, and TCRdb's table has in-frame clones only and misses some. The sample contains under 30,000 clones, about 95% of which appear only once. Sample: unsorted PBMCs, taken 5.3 years after starting antiretroviral therapy. Receptor source: a man aged 45 to 65 with HIV. The CDR3 runs from the conserved cysteine through the conserved F or W. D genes are given only for firm matches. Only some rows state a clone size, as once, few, many or a class for expanded clones.

d_gene	v_gene	abundance	j_gene	CDR3nt	CDR3aa
NA	TRBV19	NA	TRBJ1-1	TGTGCCAGTAGTAACCGGGCCACGGGGGAAGCTTTCTTT	CASSNRATGEAFF
TRBD2	TRBV9	NA	TRBJ2-7	TGTGCCAGCAGCGCAAATCCCAGCGGGGGGCCCTACGAGCAGTACTTC	CASSANPSGGPYEQYF
TRBD2	TRBV5-1	NA	TRBJ2-1	TGCGCCAGCAGCTTAGGCGGGGGGGCGTTGAATGAGCAGTTCTTC	CASSLGGGALNEQFF
NA	TRBV7-2	once	TRBJ2-7	TGTGCCAGCAGCTCCCAAGCCGGCCCGGTGCAGTACTTC	CASSSQAGPVQYF
NA	TRBV29-1	NA	TRBJ2-7	TGCAGCGTTGAAGAGCCCCCTTACGAGCAGTACTTC	CSVEEPPYEQYF
NA	TRBV7-6	NA	TRBJ1-3	TGTGCCAGCAGCTACGGGGTTAGAAACACCATATATTTT	CASSYGVRNTIYF
TRBD1	TRBV4-3	NA	TRBJ1-1	TGCGCCAGCAGCCTCGGGGGGGACAGGGTGATCACTGAAGCTTTCTTT	CASSLGGDRVITEAFF
NA	TRBV30	NA	TRBJ1-3	TGTGCCTGGAGTTATTCAAACACCATATATTTT	CAWSYSNTIYF
NA	TRBV5-4	NA	TRBJ1-4	TGTGCCAGCAGCAAGGACAGAGCCAATGAAAAACTGTTTTTT	CASSKDRANEKLFF
NA	TRBV5-1	NA	TRBJ1-2	TGCGCCAGCAGCTTCGCAGAGCTTCCAGGCTATGGCTACACCTTC	CASSFAELPGYGYTF
TRBD1	TRBV7-9	NA	TRBJ2-5	TGTGCCGGGGGGGACAGGGGCCGGGAGACCCAGTACTTC	CAGGDRGRETQYF
NA	TRBV27	NA	TRBJ1-6	TGTGCCAGCAAGGGCAGGGACTCCTATAATTCACCCCTCCACTTT	CASKGRDSYNSPLHF
TRBD1	TRBV10-3	few	TRBJ1-2	TGTGCCATCAGGGTCGACACCTTCCCAGGGGACAGTGGTGGCTACACCTTC	CAIRVDTFPGDSGGYTF
TRBD1	TRBV5-6	NA	TRBJ2-2	TGTGCCAGCAGCCTTGGACAGGCTTCCGGGGAGCTGTTTTTT	CASSLGQASGELFF
NA	TRBV7-2	NA	TRBJ2-7	TGTGCCAGCGGTCTTGATTGGAGGGCCTACGAGCAGTACTTC	CASGLDWRAYEQYF
NA	TRBV30	NA	TRBJ1-4	TGTGCCTGGAGTGTAGGGCGGAGGAATGAAAAACTGTTTTTT	CAWSVGRRNEKLFF
NA	TRBV27	NA	TRBJ2-7	TGTGCCAGCAGTTTAGGGACGGCTTCCTACGAGCAGTACTTC	CASSLGTASYEQYF
TRBD1	TRBV19	NA	TRBJ2-7	TGTGCCAGTAGTGAAGGCTACAGACAGGGTACCTACGAGCAGTACTTC	CASSEGYRQGTYEQYF
TRBD1	TRBV27	NA	TRBJ1-5	TGTGCCAGCAGTCAATCTTCAGGGGGCGGGGATCAGCCCCAGCATTTT	CASSQSSGGGDQPQHF
TRBD1	TRBV11-2	NA	TRBJ1-6	TGTGCCAGCAGACCACCGGGACAGTATAATTCACCCCTCCACTTT	CASRPPGQYNSPLHF
NA	TRBV19	NA	TRBJ2-2	TGTGCCAGTAGTATTCAATTCACCGGGGAGCTGTTTTTT	CASSIQFTGELFF
NA	TRBV9	NA	TRBJ2-3	TGTGCCAGCAGCGTAGCCCATACAGATACGCAGTATTTT	CASSVAHTDTQYF
NA	TRBV9	NA	TRBJ1-1	TGTGCCAGCAGCCCACGGACAGCGTCGAACACTGAAGCTTTCTTT	CASSPRTASNTEAFF
TRBD2	TRBV4-3	NA	TRBJ2-3	TGCGCCAGCAGCCAAGAGACGGCGGGGGGGCCCGGCACAGATACGCAGTATTTT	CASSQETAGGPGTDTQYF
TRBD1	TRBV4-3	NA	TRBJ2-7	TGCGCCAGCAGCCAAGACGTGACAGGGGTTTTCTACGAGCAGTACTTC	CASSQDVTGVFYEQYF
NA	TRBV7-8	NA	TRBJ1-1	TGTGCCAGCAGCTTAGGAGGCCAGAGTACTGAAGCTTTCTTT	CASSLGGQSTEAFF
TRBD1	TRBV7-9	NA	TRBJ2-2	TGTGCCAGCAGCCCCCCGACAGGGGGCTCCGACACCGGGGAGCTGTTTTTT	CASSPPTGGSDTGELFF
TRBD2	TRBV27	once	TRBJ2-1	TGTGCCAGCACCCACACCCTAGCGGGGGGGCCCGGGGATGAGCAGTTCTTC	CASTHTLAGGPGDEQFF
TRBD2	TRBV5-4	NA	TRBJ2-3	TGTGCCAGCAGCTCTAGCGGGGGGAGATACACAGATACGCAGTATTTT	CASSSSGGRYTDTQYF
TRBD1	TRBV11-2	NA	TRBJ1-6	TGTGCCAGCACCTTGACAGGGGTTTCACCCCTCCACTTT	CASTLTGVSPLHF
NA	TRBV6-5	NA	TRBJ1-6	TGTGCCAGCAGTTATACGAACGATAATTCACCCCTCCACTTT	CASSYTNDNSPLHF
NA	TRBV14	NA	TRBJ2-6	TGTGCCAGCAGCCAAGCGGGAGAAACTGGGGCCAACGTCCTGACTTTC	CASSQAGETGANVLTF
NA	TRBV13	NA	TRBJ1-3	TGTGCCAGCAGCACGCCCGACTCTGGAAACACCATATATTTT	CASSTPDSGNTIYF
NA	TRBV6-4	NA	TRBJ2-3	TGTGCCAGCAGTGACTCGGGCATCGCAGATACGCAGTATTTT	CASSDSGIADTQYF
NA	TRBV10-3	once	TRBJ2-4	TGTGCCATCAGTGACCCCGGGAGACAGGGAAGCATTCAGTACTTC	CAISDPGRQGSIQYF
TRBD1	TRBV27	NA	TRBJ1-2	TGTGCCAGCAGTTCGACAGGACAGGGGCCGGGAGACTATGGCTACACCTTC	CASSSTGQGPGDYGYTF
NA	TRBV9	NA	TRBJ1-2	TGTGCCAGCAGCGACTGGACGGCGATTAACTATGGCTACACCTTC	CASSDWTAINYGYTF
NA	TRBV11-2	few	TRBJ1-4	TGTGCCAGCAGCTCCCCGGGGAGTGGGACTAATGAAAAACTGTTTTTT	CASSSPGSGTNEKLFF
NA	TRBV4-2	NA	TRBJ1-2	TGTGCCAGCAGCCAAGAAATGGCCCTTAACTATGGCTACACCTTC	CASSQEMALNYGYTF
TRBD2	TRBV12-5	NA	TRBJ2-1	TGTGCTAGTGGTTTGGTAGGGACACCTGCTAGCGGGGAACTCAATGAGCAGTTCTTC	CASGLVGTPASGELNEQFF
NA	TRBV6-8	once	TRBJ2-3	TGTGCCAGCAGTTACTCGAGAGCGACCGATCGCACAGATACGCAGTATTTT	CASSYSRATDRTDTQYF
TRBD2	TRBV30	NA	TRBJ2-7	TGTGCCTGGAGTCCCCCGAAAATCCGGGGGGAGAGTTACTACGAGCAGTACTTC	CAWSPPKIRGESYYEQYF
TRBD1	TRBV7-6	NA	TRBJ1-6	TGTGCCAGCAGCTTAGCGGAGACAGGGTTACGGTCACCCCTCCACTTT	CASSLAETGLRSPLHF
TRBD2	TRBV2	NA	TRBJ2-7	TGTGCCAGCAGTGCGAGCGGGGGGGGGAAGCTTGACGAGCAGTACTTC	CASSASGGGKLDEQYF
TRBD2	TRBV11-2	NA	TRBJ2-1	TGTGCCAGCAGCCGGAGCGGGGGGGCCTTTAATGAGCAGTTCTTC	CASSRSGGAFNEQFF
TRBD2	TRBV11-2	NA	TRBJ2-1	TGTGCCAGCAGCTTAGGGGCTAGCGGGGGATACAATGAGCAGTTCTTC	CASSLGASGGYNEQFF
NA	TRBV30	once	TRBJ1-1	TGTGCCTGGAGGAGGGACATGGACACTGAAGCTTTCTTT	CAWRRDMDTEAFF
TRBD2	TRBV4-3	NA	TRBJ2-7	TGCGCCAGCAGCCAAGGCCTAGCGGGAGTCCCCTACGAGCAGTACTTC	CASSQGLAGVPYEQYF
NA	TRBV6-1	NA	TRBJ1-2	TGTGCCAGCAGTGAAGATTCGACCTTGGGCTACACCTTC	CASSEDSTLGYTF
NA	TRBV7-9	NA	TRBJ1-2	TGTGCCAGCAGCATAGACAGAATCTATGGCTACACCTTC	CASSIDRIYGYTF
NA	TRBV6-6	NA	TRBJ1-1	TGTGCCAGCAGTTACTCCCCCAGGGAAACTGAAGCTTTCTTT	CASSYSPRETEAFF
TRBD2	TRBV7-6	NA	TRBJ2-1	TGTGCCAGCAGCGTGGGACTAGCGGGGGACTACAATGAGCAGTTCTTC	CASSVGLAGDYNEQFF
NA	TRBV9	NA	TRBJ1-1	TGTGCCAGCAGCGTAGTTGGCGGACCTGAAGCTTTCTTT	CASSVVGGPEAFF
NA	TRBV27	NA	TRBJ2-7	TGTGCCAGCAGTTTTATTCCGGTCGGAAAATCCTACGAGCAGTACTTC	CASSFIPVGKSYEQYF